This T cell receptor (beta chain) was obtained from a study of beta chain features in type 1 diabetes (dated 2018 in TCRdb). Describing the broader study: Mean age, gender distribution, total cell number and subset yield did not differ between patients and healthy donors. A total of roughly 100 million sorted cells were examined across all samples, and the number of cells per subset was strongly correlated with RNA yield. The study compared TCRB repertoires of sorted circulating CD4+ T cell subsets between recently diagnosed type 1 diabetes patients and matched healthy donors. Naive and central memory subsets were obtained from all 30 or so donors, but regulatory and stem cell-like memory subsets were isolated from only 8 patients and 8 healthy donors. Overall study results and their limits: Fewer insertions and more nucleotide deletions at VDJ recombination sites were observed in patients with type 1 diabetes, implying thymic rearrangement abnormalities. A moderate but significant shortening of TCRB CDR3 length was observed in type 1 diabetes patients in all four CD4+ subsets. PCR might favor shorter templates, but patient and control samples were amplified and corrected together, so any skew would affect both groups equally. HLA sub-analyses involved small numbers of individuals, so any influence of HLA type on TCRB rearrangement remained unresolved. Naive, central memory and regulatory TCRB repertoires appeared more similar among patients than among healthy donors. Because cDNA rather than genomic DNA was sequenced, highly expressing activated cells could have been over-represented, although no difference in activation and CD3 levels was found between groups.

The CDR3 spans 14 residues, from the cysteine through the phenylalanine. The read is trimmed to its CDR3 DNA, 42 bases read in frame from base 1. V is shortened by 6 bases, J by 7 bases, and the region joining them spans 16 bases. The germline V gene supplies CDR1 MNHNS and CDR2 SASEGT. Each donor gave one peripheral blood draw, roughly 110 mL on average, collected into heparinised tubes. A BD FACSAria II was used to sort naive, central memory, regulatory and stem cell-like memory CD4+ T cells with a panel that included CD45RO, CCR7, CD25, CD127, CD95 and CD27. All sorted populations exceeded 95% purity. PBMCs were separated immediately by Lymphoprep density gradient centrifugation and were stained directly, without being cultured. So that batch effects would be minimized, each experiment stained and sorted samples in pairs, pairing one healthy donor with one patient. The entire isolated RNA was reverse transcribed using the High Capacity cDNA Reverse Transcription Kit, and thus expressed TCRB transcripts were sequenced. Deep immunoSEQ sequencing was applied to naive, central memory and regulatory T cell samples, giving an average of around 3.4 million total reads per sample. After sorted cells were lysed in RLT buffer, RNA was extracted with DNase-treated RNeasy Micro or Mini kits, with the choice depending on cell number. Each cell subset was processed separately to prevent cross-contamination, with patient and healthy donor samples processed together. Using the immunoSEQ multiplex PCR, TCRB sequences were amplified from cDNA into 87-bp fragments spanning the CDR3 region. The amplicons were sequenced using the Illumina HiSeq platform. The source study handled its data this way. PCR bias was computationally corrected using synthetic template baselines, reads within Hamming distance 2 were collapsed, and singletons that could not be merged were discarded. By aligning reads against IMGT, V, D and J genes, CDR3 length, and insertions or deletions at six rearrangement sites were assigned. Clonotype counts were normalized to sorted cell number within each subset before computing true diversity and Gini coefficients with the tcR R package. The overlap coefficient, calculated on TCRB nucleotide sequences, was used to measure repertoire sharing. TCRdb obtained this table from immuneACCESS and retained in-frame rearrangements with V and J assigned. These tables miss some clones; where compared with another copy, unresolved V genes account for less than half of the shortfall, and the remainder is unexplained. From that table come the V and J calls and clone size; the DNA was used to work out D and trimming. This sample gives 310,000 or so clones in total; around 8% of them show up just once. Together, the top ten hold around 0.44% of the sample.

This clone was seen a handful of times. Its antigen specificity is not known. No much larger clonotype is one base removed from it; base qualities were not supplied. The clonotype was recovered from a young woman in good health. The sequencing sample was made of central memory CD4+ T cells from blood. This receptor chain uses TRBV6-1 and TRBJ2-4; the D gene is perhaps TRBD1 or TRBD2, each of them matching over 5 bases. The CDR3 protein is CASSSPVGVNIQYF. The DNA sequence is given as TGTGCCAGCAGCAGCCCAGTGGGGGTGAACATTCAGTACTTC.